This T cell receptor (beta chain) came from a study of regulatory T cells in long-lasting Graves disease (dated by TCRdb to 2020 to 2022). Some background on the complete study: Newly diagnosed Graves' disease patients had taken antithyroid drugs for less than 3 months. Peripheral blood TCR sequencing and RNA sequencing compared persistent Graves' disease patients with newly diagnosed Graves' disease patients. The study was registered as a clinical trial and conducted in China. A total of around 35 samples underwent TCR sequencing, from about 13 patients with persistent Graves' disease and 20 or so patients with newly diagnosed Graves' disease. Results the study describes overall, beyond this receptor: Sequencing and analysis were restricted to the TCR beta chain. The authors noted that the small sample size was a limitation that may lower accuracy. Because the primary lesion, thyroid tissue, could not be accessed, the study looked at peripheral blood alone. Compared with newly diagnosed patients, patients with persistent Graves' disease had lower TCR Shannon entropy and fewer highly expanded clones, which suggests clonal expansion. Preferential use of TRBV28, TRBJ1-2 and TRBJ2-5 was observed in persistent disease, whereas TRBV20-1 and TRBJ2-1 were favored in newly diagnosed disease. More public clonotypes were shared among persistent patients (under 3,000) than among newly diagnosed patients (more than 900).

This specimen's time point label, per the study, means: newly diagnosed GD, antithyroid drugs for less than 3 months. RNA was extracted from PBMCs in TRIzol for both TCR sequencing and RNA sequencing. The diagnosis of Graves' disease followed American Thyroid Association guidelines. Recruitment of patients was carried out at an endocrinology department in Xi'an, China. Each patient gave 7 to 9.5 milliliters of peripheral blood, collected in an EDTA anticoagulant tube. Ficoll Paque Plus density gradient separation was used to isolate PBMCs, and no further T cell sorting was done. An Agilent 2100 Bioanalyzer and agarose gel were used to check RNA quality, and a NanoDrop 2000 was used to measure RNA concentration. The CDR3 starts with the cysteine, ends with the phenylalanine, and has 17 residues. Left in the record is the CDR3 DNA by itself, 51 bases read in frame from the first base. The junction shows trimming of 2 bases on V and 4 bases on J, and the gene matches do not reach 10 bases of it. The germline V gene gives CDR1 as ENHRY and CDR2 as SYGVKD.

As to this clonotype: Its antigen is currently not known. Within one base of it there is no much larger clone, and no base qualities were kept.

Libraries were constructed by multiplex PCR. Sequencing instrument: Illumina HiSeq 4000. To build TCR beta libraries, CDR3 regions were amplified by Arm-PCR using iRepertoire HTBI primers. Before sequencing, the PCR products went through gel purification. In the original analysis: Gene usage analysis of CDR3 amino acid clonotypes relied on the 55 to 80 TRBV and fewer than 15 TRBJ segments identified across samples. Filtered high-quality paired reads were merged into contigs using COPE and FqMerger. BLAST was used to align contigs to IMGT TRBV, TRBD and TRBJ reference genes, and CDR3 was defined according to IMGT. Highly expanded clones were defined as clonotypes with a frequency above 0.1%. Shannon entropy was used to measure repertoire diversity, and the Gini coefficient was used to measure V-J evenness. A clonotype was considered public if more than one individual shared it. The public reads were reanalyzed by TCRdb: fastp trimming at Q25, MiXCR alignment, in-frame beta chains only. CDR3 protein duplicates are merged, each entry listing the most common genes and DNA. These V and J calls rely on TCRdb rather than the paper's analysis. This sample is represented by 450,000 to 700,000 distinct CDR3 sequences; roughly 14% of them were singletons. Roughly 10% of the sample is taken by the ten largest.

These same records also appear under a second study, on T cells in Graves' hyperthyroidism and ophthalmopathy. From the second report: A patient counted as having stable Graves' hyperthyroidism if no progression to ophthalmopathy occurred over 18 months of follow-up. Hyperthyroidism patients were aged 18 to 65 years and newly diagnosed, with disease duration of less than 2 months. Exclusion was applied to patients with uncontrolled infections, other autoimmune diseases, pregnancy or lactation. Diagnoses were based on clinical symptoms, serum thyroxine and TRAb, thyroid ultrasound and orbital computed tomography. The first round of RT-PCR for the TCR CDR3 was performed with the HTBI primer set and the Qiagen OneStep RT-PCR kit. Blood samples also contained most of the expanded thyroid clonotypes (frequency above 0.001), which suggests that blood repertoires may reflect thyroid immune responses. A 13 V-J signature model separated ophthalmopathy from stable hyperthyroidism, with nearly 90% sensitivity and just under 84% specificity in cross-validation and 80%/75% in testing. In validation, the model predicted progression to ophthalmopathy with approximately 71% sensitivity and about 73% specificity, a median of approximately 6.5 months before onset. A discovery cohort of about 95 patients, approximately 44 with Graves' ophthalmopathy and approximately 57 with stable Graves' hyperthyroidism, was used to find distinguishing TCR V-J signatures. Prospective prediction of ophthalmopathy was tested in an independent validation cohort consisting of about 19 hyperthyroidism patients and around 17 patients who later progressed to ophthalmopathy. The 95 to 100 discovery patients were randomly split 7:3 into training and test sets. In more than 5 Graves' hyperthyroidism patients, the study also compared T-cell repertoires from thyroid tissue with T-cell repertoires from blood. Once sampling was done, hyperthyroidism patients were given methimazole at a starting dose of 30 mg daily, whereas ophthalmopathy patients were given high-dose intravenous methylprednisolone. A second multiplex PCR round built the libraries, followed by size selection and purification. Sequencing of the libraries was done on an Illumina HiSeq2000 using paired-end 100 bp reads. SOAPnuke was used to process the raw data, with reads discarded if the reads contained adapters or uncalled bases, had a mean Phred below 15, or lacked an exact constant-primer or identifier match. COPE v1.2.5 was used to merge the high-quality paired reads, and each unique nucleotide sequence was defined as a clonotype. Clonotypes were aligned to IMGT TRBV, TRBD and TRBJ reference segments using MiTCR v1.1. Only V-J combinations with frequency above 0.0001, covering roughly 99% of repertoires, were analysed. The TCS score was defined as F50 (clonal expansion) divided by E x V (chaos), with BLOSUM62-based TCRdist calculated between CDR3 peptides within each V-J. Welch's t-statistics and random forest reduced roughly 530 V-J features to 10 to 15, which were used in a naive Bayes classifier (R e1071). No statistical method was used to fix the sample size in advance, and group allocation was not hidden from the investigators. The paper reports TCR Vbeta CDR3 sequencing of approximately 140 peripheral blood samples: over 40 ophthalmopathy, fewer than 80 hyperthyroidism and 17 progressor patients.

The chain is encoded by TRBV10-3 joined to TRBJ2-1; TRBD2 matches 8 bases in the middle. The sample consisted of peripheral blood mononuclear cells (PBMCs), taken at new diagnosis, from a patient treated with antithyroid drugs. The TCR sequence derives from a man under 40 with Graves disease. Donor details come from another sample of the same person, matched by shared clones. The nucleotide sequence reads TGTGCCATCAGTGAGCCGCTTACTAGCGGAGAATACAATGAGCAGTTCTTC. It translates to CAISEPLTSGEYNEQFF.